This TCR beta chain was captured in a study of CD8 T cells in Susac syndrome. Study-wide results and caveats: It was acknowledged in the study that its TCR sequencing and HLA analysis involved a relatively small number of individuals.

0.5 to 1 ug RNA was reverse transcribed with random hexamers. By means of immunoSEQ multiplex PCR, TCR beta CDR3 spanning 54 Vbeta and 13 Jbeta underwent amplification. Each CDR3 protein is one row after TCRdb ran MiXCR on the immunoSEQ multiplex PCR reads. The table has 90,000 to 110,000 distinct CDR3 sequences, roughly 96% seen once. This clonotype was observed once. Its antigen is unidentified. Sequencing of TCR beta was carried out in blood CD8+ and CD4+ T cells. TEMRA cells were enriched by FACS, while CD8+ and CD4+ T cells were obtained through a negative isolation that was performed magnetically. The V end was cut by 6 bases, the J end by 1 base, with 9 bases between. CDR1 is SGHTA and CDR2 is FQGNSA in the germline V gene. CDR3 size: 14 residues.

The clonotype comes from a human donor in good health. Sequencing used CD4+ T cells from PBMCs. This chain uses TRBV7-2 with TRBJ2-2; D is perhaps TRBD2 (5 bases). CDR3 nucleotide sequence: TGTGCCAGCAGATTCCGGGAGAACACCGGGGAGCTGTTTTTT. Protein: CASRFRENTGELFF.